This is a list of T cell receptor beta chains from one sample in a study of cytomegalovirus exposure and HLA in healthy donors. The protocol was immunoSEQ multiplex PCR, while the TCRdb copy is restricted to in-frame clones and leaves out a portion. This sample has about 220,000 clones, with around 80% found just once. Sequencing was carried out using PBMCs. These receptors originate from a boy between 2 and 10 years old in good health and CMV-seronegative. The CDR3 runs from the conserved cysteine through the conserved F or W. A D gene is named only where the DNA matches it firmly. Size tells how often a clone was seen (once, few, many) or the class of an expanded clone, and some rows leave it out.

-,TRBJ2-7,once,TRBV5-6,CASRPGLSSTEQYF,TGTGCCAGCAGGCCGGGACTCTCATCTACCGAGCAGTACTTC
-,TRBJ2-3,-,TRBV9,CASSVAGVSSTDTQYF,TGTGCCAGCAGCGTAGCGGGAGTTAGTAGCACAGATACGCAGTATTTT
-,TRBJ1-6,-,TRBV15,CATSRDRGDSPLHF,TGTGCCACCAGCAGAGACAGGGGAGATTCACCCCTCCACTTT
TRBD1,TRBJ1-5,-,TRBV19,CASSHRGRNQPQHF,TGTGCCAGTTCCCACAGGGGACGGAACCAGCCCCAGCATTTT
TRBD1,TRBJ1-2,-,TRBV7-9,CASSFSTGTGGAVDGYTF,TGTGCCAGCAGTTTTAGCACCGGGACAGGGGGCGCGGTAGATGGCTACACCTTC
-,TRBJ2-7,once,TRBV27,CASSFVRGQSSYEQYF,TGTGCCAGCAGCTTCGTCCGCGGCCAGAGCTCCTACGAGCAGTACTTC
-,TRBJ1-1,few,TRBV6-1,CASSGDSHTEAFF,TGTGCCAGCAGTGGAGACAGCCACACTGAAGCTTTCTTT
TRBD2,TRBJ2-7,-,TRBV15,CATSREAGEQYF,TGTGCCACCAGCAGAGAAGCGGGGGAGCAGTACTTC
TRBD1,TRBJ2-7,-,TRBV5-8,CASSFGQGSSSYEQYF,TGTGCCAGCAGCTTTGGACAGGGAAGTAGCTCCTACGAGCAGTACTTC
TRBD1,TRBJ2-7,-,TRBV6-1,CASGTGGQGMGEQYF,TGTGCCAGCGGGACAGGGGGCCAGGGGATGGGAGAGCAGTACTTC
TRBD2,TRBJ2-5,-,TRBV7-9,CASSERPSGDQATQYF,TGTGCCAGCAGCGAAAGGCCTAGCGGAGACCAAGCCACCCAGTACTTC
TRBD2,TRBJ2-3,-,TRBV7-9,CASSPSGSRADTQYF,TGTGCCAGCAGCCCAAGCGGGAGTCGAGCAGATACGCAGTATTTT
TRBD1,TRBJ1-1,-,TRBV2,CASDPQGANTEAFF,TGTGCCAGCGACCCACAGGGGGCGAACACTGAAGCTTTCTTT
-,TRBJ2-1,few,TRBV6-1,CASIGQGYYNEQFF,TGTGCCAGCATTGGGCAGGGTTACTACAATGAGCAGTTCTTC
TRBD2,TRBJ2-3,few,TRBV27,CASSTRREGLDTQYF,TGTGCCAGCAGCACCAGGCGGGAGGGCCTCGATACGCAGTATTTT
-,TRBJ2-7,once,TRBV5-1,CASSRDLQGPDEQYF,TGCGCCTCCTCCAGGGACCTACAGGGACCGGACGAGCAGTACTTC
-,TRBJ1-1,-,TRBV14,CASSQDQRAEAFF,TGTGCCAGCAGCCAAGATCAGAGGGCTGAAGCTTTCTTT
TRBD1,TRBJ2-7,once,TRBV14,CASSQTRDRGREQYF,TGTGCCAGCAGCCAGACCCGGGACAGGGGGCGCGAGCAGTACTTC
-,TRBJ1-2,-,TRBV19,CASSIVPLGSGYGYTF,TGTGCCAGTAGTATAGTTCCCCTTGGCAGCGGATATGGCTACACCTTC
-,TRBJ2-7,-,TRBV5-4,CASSLAGGGYEQYF,TGTGCCAGCAGCTTGGCGGGTGGAGGATACGAGCAGTACTTC
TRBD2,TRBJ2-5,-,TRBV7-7,CASSLRPRDYDLKREQETQYF,TGTGCTAGCAGCTTAAGACCCCGGGACTACGATTTAAAGAGGGAACAAGAGACCCAGTACTTC
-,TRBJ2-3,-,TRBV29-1,CSVGGLEGTDTQYF,TGCAGCGTGGGGGGGCTCGAGGGTACAGATACGCAGTATTTT
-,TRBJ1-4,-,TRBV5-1,CASGPDTNEKLFF,TGCGCCAGCGGACCGGACACGAATGAAAAACTGTTTTTT
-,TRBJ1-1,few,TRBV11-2,CASSLSQQGRTEAFF,TGTGCCAGCAGCTTATCTCAACAGGGTCGGACTGAAGCTTTCTTT
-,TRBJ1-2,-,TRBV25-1,CASSDPPKAPLF,TGTGCCAGCAGTGATCCCCCGAAAGCTCCCCTTTTC
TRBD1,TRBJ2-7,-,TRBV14,CASSQGTGASYEQYF,TGTGCCAGCAGCCAAGGGACAGGGGCCTCCTACGAGCAGTACTTC
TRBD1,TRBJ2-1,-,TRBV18,CASSPRDRAYNEQFF,TGTGCCAGCTCACCACGGGACAGGGCTTACAATGAGCAGTTCTTC
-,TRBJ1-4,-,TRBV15,CATSKNRVTNEKLFF,TGTGCCACCAGCAAAAACAGGGTTACTAATGAAAAACTGTTTTTT
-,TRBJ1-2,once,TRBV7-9,CASSPPSPGVGYTF,TGTGCCAGCAGCCCCCCCAGTCCCGGGGTTGGCTACACCTTC
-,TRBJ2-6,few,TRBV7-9,CASSPTPPSGANVLTF,TGTGCCAGCAGTCCTACGCCTCCGTCTGGGGCCAACGTCCTGACTTTC
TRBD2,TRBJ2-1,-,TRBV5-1,CASSLRLAETGDEQFF,TGCGCCAGCAGCTTGCGACTAGCGGAAACTGGGGATGAGCAGTTCTTC
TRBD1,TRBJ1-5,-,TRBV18,CASSPVQGDSNQPQHF,TGTGCCAGCTCACCAGTACAGGGGGATAGCAATCAGCCCCAGCATTTT
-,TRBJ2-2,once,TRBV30,CAWTGGTGELFF,TGTGCCTGGACAGGGGGGACCGGGGAGCTGTTTTTT
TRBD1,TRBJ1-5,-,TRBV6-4,CASSDNTGGQPQHF,TGTGCCAGCAGTGATAATACAGGGGGGCAGCCCCAGCATTTT
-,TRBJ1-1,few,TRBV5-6,CASSGSTGFMNTEAFF,TGTGCCAGCAGCGGGAGTACAGGGTTCATGAACACTGAAGCTTTCTTT
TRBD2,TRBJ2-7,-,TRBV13,CASSGGTTYEQYF,TGTGCCAGCAGCGGGGGGACTACCTACGAGCAGTACTTC
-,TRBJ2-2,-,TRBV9,CASSGDTGELFF,TGTGCCAGCAGCGGAGACACCGGGGAGCTGTTTTTT
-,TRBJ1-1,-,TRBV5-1,CASTPGEGSKAFF,TGCGCCAGCACGCCCGGTGAGGGTAGTAAAGCTTTCTTT
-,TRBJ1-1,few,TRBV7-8,CASSPQGTEAFF,TGTGCCAGCAGCCCACAGGGTACTGAAGCTTTCTTT
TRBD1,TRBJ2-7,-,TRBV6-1,CASSDGRQGPYEQYF,TGTGCCAGCAGTGACGGACGACAGGGTCCCTACGAGCAGTACTTC
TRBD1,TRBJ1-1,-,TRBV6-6,CASSYTGGGTEAFF,TGTGCCAGCAGTTACACAGGGGGCGGCACTGAAGCTTTCTTT
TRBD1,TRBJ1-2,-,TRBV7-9,CASSGTGGYYGYTF,TGTGCCAGCAGCGGGACAGGGGGCTACTATGGCTACACCTTC
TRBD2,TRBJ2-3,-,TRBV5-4,CASSSGTSEYTDTQYF,TGTGCCAGCAGCTCCGGGACTAGCGAGTACACAGATACGCAGTATTTT
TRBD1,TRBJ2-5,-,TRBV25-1,CASSADRYQETQYF,TGTGCCAGCAGTGCGGACAGGTACCAAGAGACCCAGTACTTC
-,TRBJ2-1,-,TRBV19,CASSPGTRGYNEQFF,TGTGCCAGTAGTCCAGGGACAAGGGGGTACAATGAGCAGTTCTTC
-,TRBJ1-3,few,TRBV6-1,CASSELTRISGNTIYF,TGTGCCAGCAGTGAACTAACCAGGATCTCTGGAAACACCATATATTTT
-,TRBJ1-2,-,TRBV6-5,CASSYSTIRGLYGYTF,TGTGCCAGCAGTTACTCCACGATTCGGGGGTTATATGGCTACACCTTC